The present TCR beta chain was sequenced within a study of T cells expressing NK-cell markers. Study summary: Beta-chain profiling covered CD3+CD56+NKG2C+, CD3+CD56+NKG2C- and CD3+CD56-NKG2C+ sorted subsets. Most of the eight sequenced donors tested HCMV-seropositive; one tested seronegative.

UMIs were included in TCR beta cDNA generated by 5'RACE template switching. TCRdb reanalyzed the 5' RACE reads and collapses them to one entry per CDR3 protein, without DNA. This table holds roughly 380,000 distinct CDR3 sequences. CDR3 length: 15 amino acids. Germline loops: CDR1 MDHEN, CDR2 SYDVKM. This clonotype was obtained from a man between 18 and 69 years old in good health. The sequenced sample consisted of blood T cells: a sorted CD56 or NKG2C T cell subset, CD4+ or CD8+ T cells, or bulk PBMC T cells (not recorded which). The chain combines TRBV28 with TRBJ2-5; as DNA is missing, the TRBD2 call by TCRdb cannot be tested. The CDR3 sequence: CASSFLSGRQETQYF. The variable domain in full, completed from reference TRBV28 and TRBJ2-5, reads DVKVTQSSRYLVKRTGEKVFLECVQDMDHENMFWYRQDPGLGLRLIYFSYDVKMKEKGDIPEGYSVSREKKERFSLILESASTNQTSMYLCASSFLSGRQETQYFGPGTRLLVL.